This T cell receptor beta chain comes out of a study of T-cell reconstitution after alpha-beta-depleted transplantation in children. Unique molecular identifiers were incorporated during preparation of the TCRbeta library. MiXCR, run by TCRdb on the PCR reads, gives a single entry per CDR3 protein. The sample includes about 410,000 distinct CDR3 sequences, approximately 20% of them seen just once. V lost 3 bases and J 6 bases, leaving 14 bases between the germline ends. This CDR3 is built from 13 residues. Germline CDR1 is SQVTM and CDR2 is ANQGSEA. The sample in question was PBMCs from the stem cell graft donor, obtained from the stem cell graft. The gene calls are TRBV29-1 and TRBJ1-1, with a tentative D call TRBD1 (6 bases). The sequence derives from a human donor who donated a stem cell graft to a child with acute myeloid leukemia. CDR3 bases: TGCAGCGTTGATGGGTCCGGGGGCTCTGAAGCTTTCTTT. As protein: CSVDGSGGSEAFF.